These T cell receptor beta chains were read from a single sample in a study of shared clonotypes between healthy human individuals. Some clones are missing from TCRdb's copy, which holds only in-frame ones; the method was immunoSEQ multiplex PCR. Here the sample spans about 2 million clones, 95% being singletons. The sample consisted of naive CD4+ T cells sorted from blood. The source is a young man in good health. Both conserved end residues are part of each CDR3. The order of the fields is J gene, CDR3 length, V gene, CDR3 protein.

J: TRBJ1-5; length: 15; V: TRBV6-1; CDR3: CASSEAFNSNQPQHF
J: TRBJ1-6; length: 16; V: TRBV18; CDR3: CASSPQGPADNSPLHF
J: TRBJ1-1; length: 14; V: TRBV27; CDR3: CASSFRGRNTEAFF
J: TRBJ1-1; length: 13; V: TRBV7-7; CDR3: CASSLEMNTEAFF
J: TRBJ1-2; length: 14; V: TRBV4-3; CDR3: CASSLETGAYGYTF
J: TRBJ1-4; length: 14; V: TRBV9; CDR3: CASSVGYLGEKLFF
J: TRBJ2-7; length: 14; V: TRBV10-1; CDR3: CASSEKGSPYEQYF
J: TRBJ2-5; length: 14; V: TRBV25-1; CDR3: CASSEFERQETQYF
J: TRBJ2-5; length: 13; V: TRBV6-6; CDR3: CASRGTGGETQYF
J: TRBJ1-5; length: 14; V: TRBV19; CDR3: CASSAIGGNQPQHF
J: TRBJ1-3; length: 15; V: TRBV11-2; CDR3: CASSLDGLGGNTIYF
J: TRBJ1-1; length: 17; V: TRBV5-4; CDR3: CASSPRDRGTLNTEAFF
J: TRBJ2-7; length: 14; V: TRBV7-2; CDR3: CASSLGQGAFEQYF
J: TRBJ2-7; length: 15; V: TRBV5-4; CDR3: CASRRLAGGLNEQYF
J: TRBJ2-7; length: 15; V: TRBV5-1; CDR3: CASRPGTGVAYEQYF
J: TRBJ2-5; length: 14; V: TRBV5-1; CDR3: CASSGGGTQETQYF
J: TRBJ2-7; length: 14; V: TRBV28; CDR3: CASRPGQPLREQYF
J: TRBJ1-3; length: 15; V: TRBV4-1; CDR3: CASSQDGGPGNTIYF
J: TRBJ1-1; length: 11; V: TRBV12-5; CDR3: CASGLGTEAFF
J: TRBJ1-1; length: 16; V: TRBV28; CDR3: CASSLWKGQGDTEAFF
J: TRBJ2-7; length: 12; V: TRBV30; CDR3: CAWTSGNLEQYF
J: TRBJ1-1; length: 11; V: TRBV19; CDR3: CASSIFTEAFF
J: TRBJ1-1; length: 15; V: TRBV18; CDR3: CASSLTGDRNTEAFF
J: TRBJ1-4; length: 13; V: TRBV5-4; CDR3: CASYRAPNEKLFF
J: TRBJ1-6; length: 14; V: TRBV30; CDR3: CACTGGSYNSPLHF
J: TRBJ2-3; length: 16; V: TRBV5-1; CDR3: CASSLGRERATDTQYF
J: TRBJ2-5; length: 14; V: TRBV5-1; CDR3: CASSLGTTQETQYF
J: TRBJ1-6; length: 15; V: TRBV10-3; CDR3: CAISERSQFNSPLHF
J: TRBJ2-1; length: 17; V: TRBV25-1; CDR3: CASSDLNLGLRGNEQFF
J: TRBJ2-3; length: 15; V: TRBV10-3; CDR3: CAIHGGGRASDTQYF
J: TRBJ1-3; length: 15; V: TRBV9; CDR3: CASSVAGQGGNTIYF
J: TRBJ1-5; length: 14; V: TRBV9; CDR3: CASSVEGANQPQHF
J: TRBJ1-1; length: 15; V: TRBV7-2; CDR3: CASSLVGAAGSEAFF
J: TRBJ1-6; length: 16; V: TRBV4-3; CDR3: CASSQEGSSYNSPLHF
J: TRBJ2-7; length: 13; V: TRBV2; CDR3: CASSVQGGYEQYF
J: TRBJ2-1; length: 14; V: TRBV7-2; CDR3: CASSLAASYNEQFF
J: TRBJ2-5; length: 15; V: TRBV19; CDR3: CASIGIRGGKETQYF
J: TRBJ1-2; length: 13; V: TRBV6-1; CDR3: CASRQGTSYGYTF
J: TRBJ2-5; length: 15; V: TRBV6-5; CDR3: CASSYLGGSQETQYF
J: TRBJ2-5; length: 14; V: TRBV4-1; CDR3: CASSQDLLRETQYF
J: TRBJ1-4; length: 15; V: TRBV7-2; CDR3: CASRPGTATNEKLFF
J: TRBJ2-1; length: 10; V: TRBV21-1; CDR3: CASIMYEQFF
J: TRBJ2-7; length: 14; V: TRBV5-1; CDR3: CASSAGGPAYEQYF
J: TRBJ2-7; length: 15; V: TRBV4-1; CDR3: CASSQPGTGAYEQYF
J: TRBJ2-1; length: 15; V: TRBV27; CDR3: CASNPTGADYNEQFF
J: TRBJ2-2; length: 16; V: TRBV7-9; CDR3: CASSSDRGVNTGELFF
J: TRBJ2-7; length: 14; V: TRBV2; CDR3: CASSDSRGLSEQYF
J: TRBJ2-6; length: 14; V: TRBV29-1; CDR3: CSVEEGPGANVLTF
J: TRBJ2-1; length: 13; V: TRBV5-4; CDR3: CASSPKDMNWQFF
J: TRBJ2-5; length: 16; V: TRBV9; CDR3: CASNQGLAGTGGTQYF
J: TRBJ1-6; length: 14; V: TRBV6-6; CDR3: CASSGTGENSPLHF
J: TRBJ1-4; length: 13; V: TRBV11-2; CDR3: CASSPGRSLGLFF